This entry features one T cell receptor (beta chain) sequence. The data derive from a study of T-cell memory formation after mild COVID-19. One entry per CDR3 protein, called by TCRdb with MiXCR from the 5' RACE reads. The sample records approximately 570,000 distinct CDR3 sequences, around 17% being singletons. In germline, CDR1 is SGHVS, CDR2 FNYEAQ. The germline V and J ends were trimmed by 4 bases and 4 bases, with 11 bases remaining between them. The CDR3 totals 13 residues. The chain joins TRBV7-6 to TRBJ2-7; D may be TRBD2 (5 bases). Sequenced material: PBMCs or a T cell subset sorted from them (not recorded which). The source of this sequence is an adult woman who had mild COVID-19 (a few samples of this study predate the infection). Cell type and time point are not known. CDR3 DNA: TGTGCCAGCAGCTGGACTGACAAGTACGAGCAGTACTTC. Translated: CASSWTDKYEQYF.